The 14 T cell receptor beta chains below all came from one sample that was sequenced in a study of a mutant IDH1 vaccine in newly diagnosed glioma. No antigens are known for them. TCRdb keeps only in-frame clones here, not all; method: immunoSEQ multiplex PCR. The data show some 28,000 clones, roughly 80% seen once. Time point defined: week 23, last vaccination. Topical imiquimod was applied with each vaccine dose, which held 300 ug of mutant IDH1 20-mer peptide. The sample here was PBMCs, taken from a glioma patient whose treatment included an IDH1 peptide vaccine. These receptors all stem from a woman in her 30s with glioma.

This clone was seen just once. The CDR3, as DNA: TGTGCCAGCAGTGAAAGGACAGGTACGTGGGATGAGCAGTTCTTC. Amino acids: CASSERTGTWDEQFF. The rearrangement joins TRBV25-1 to TRBJ2-1; TRBD1 aligns across 7 bases. The germline CDR1 and CDR2 sequences are MGHDK and SYGVNS. This CDR3 is 15 amino acids long. V gave up 2 bases and J gave up 8 bases; unmatched junction bases: 9.

For the CDR3, the DNA is TGTGCCAGCAGTTGGGGGGGCAGTGAGCAGTTCTTC. Protein sequence: CASSWGGSEQFF. This chain links TRBV6-5 with TRBJ2-1, with TRBD2 as a possible D gene (7 bases). CDR3 size: 12 residues. CDR1 MNHEY and CDR2 SVGAGI come from the germline V gene. Trimming pared 4 bases from V and 9 bases from J, leaving 10 bases between.

V gene TRBV7-9 combines with J gene TRBJ2-7; D call uncertain. CDR3 length equals 15 residues. Trimming stripped 5 bases from V and 1 base from J, with 15 bases between. Germline V gene sequence: CDR1 SEHNR, CDR2 FQNEAQ (reference sequence). This CDR3 is CASSPPTRPSYEQYF. Here the CDR3 DNA reads TGTGCCAGCAGCCCCCCGACCAGGCCATCCTACGAGCAGTACTTC.

This chain connects TRBV5-1 to TRBJ2-7; 10 bases fit TRBD2. J lost 0 bases, V lost 0 bases, and 3 bases had no gene match. The CDR3 sequence is 16 residues long. Germline-derived CDR1 and CDR2 are SGHRS and YFSETQ. CDR3 in amino acids: CASSLVSGGTSYEQYF. The CDR3 DNA follows: TGCGCCAGCAGCTTGGTTAGCGGGGGGACCTCCTACGAGCAGTACTTC.

This chain uses TRBV19 with TRBJ1-1, with D maybe TRBD1 (5 bases). Germline CDR1 LNHDA, CDR2 SQIVND (reference sequence). The CDR3 length is 14 residues. Trimming cost V 3 bases and J 0 bases, with 8 bases left between them. The CDR3 DNA sequence: TGTGCCAGTAGTATTCAGGGTATGAACACTGAAGCTTTCTTT. It specifies CASSIQGMNTEAFF.

The table lists this clone with a count of one. V gene TRBV6-5 combines with J gene TRBJ2-2; 7 bases fit TRBD2. Germline V lookup: CDR1 MNHEY, CDR2 SVGAGI. The CDR3 contains 14 residues. Trimming took 10 bases from V and 2 from J; bases not matched to a gene: 7. The CDR3 DNA reads TGTGCCACCCGGGGAGGGGAAAACACCGGGGAGCTGTTTTTT. It is translated as CATRGGENTGELFF.

The sample holds a few counts of this clone. The CDR3 bases are TGCGCCAGCAGTGAGCGGTCGGCGGGCTCCTACGAGCAGTACTTC. The encoded protein is CASSERSAGSYEQYF. This chain uses TRBV10-2 with TRBJ2-7; maybe TRBD2 (5 bases). The ends were cut back, 2 bases at V and 0 bases at J, with 11 bases in the middle. This CDR3 has 15 residues. Germline CDR1 WSHSY, CDR2 SAAADI.

This clone was found a few times. The V and J genes are TRBV6-1 and TRBJ1-2, with TRBD1 identical over 8 bases. V shed 7 bases, J shed 5 bases, and the junction held 6 bases outside the gene matches. CDR1 MNHNS and CDR2 SASEGT come from the germline V gene. This CDR3 spans 13 amino acids. The CDR3 here is CASNPRGLYGYTF. The CDR3 region has the DNA TGTGCCAGCAACCCCAGGGGGCTGTATGGCTACACCTTC.

The chain links TRBV6-4 to TRBJ1-1; D perhaps matches TRBD1 (6 bases). The CDR3 is made up of 13 amino acids. V lost 6 bases, J lost 1 base, and 9 bases lay in between. The germline gives CDR1 MRHNA, CDR2 SNTAGT. CDR3 in DNA: TGTGCCAGCAGCGACAGGCCGAACACTGAAGCTTTCTTT. Protein sequence: CASSDRPNTEAFF.

The V call is TRBV11-2, the J call TRBJ2-1, with unresolved D. The CDR3 spans 18 residues. Germline loops: CDR1 SGHAT, CDR2 FQNNGV. V was clipped by 5 bases and J by 2 bases, with 22 bases between them. The CDR3 DNA follows: TGTGCCAGCAGCCTAAGTTTCCCTTTACTCAACCCCTACAATGAGCAGTTCTTC. This gives the protein CASSLSFPLLNPYNEQFF.

This sequence joins TRBV13 and TRBJ1-1; weak D call: TRBD1 (5 bases). Germline CDR1 is PRHDT and CDR2 is FYEKMQ (reference sequence). This CDR3 has 15 amino acids. V lost 6 bases and J lost 0, with 14 bases in between. The CDR3 DNA follows: TGTGCCAGCAGGCAACGTGGGGGGATGAACACTGAAGCTTTCTTT. Its translation: CASRQRGGMNTEAFF.

This clone was seen a few times. The V gene is TRBV6-6, the J gene TRBJ1-2; 8 bases agree with TRBD1. The junction had 8 bases not matched to a gene; V was cut back by 2 bases and J by 3 bases. The germline V gene encodes CDR1 MNHNY and CDR2 SVGAGI (reference sequence). The CDR3 length is 16 residues. The CDR3: CASSYGLDRADYGYTF. The CDR3 DNA is TGTGCCAGCAGTTACGGGCTGGACAGGGCCGACTATGGCTACACCTTC.

The rearrangement joins TRBV13 to TRBJ1-1; 7 bases are a match to TRBD1. V gave up 5 bases and J gave up 7 bases; unmatched junction bases: 10. The CDR3 runs 14 residues. Germline V gene data show CDR1 as PRHDT and CDR2 as FYEKMQ (reference sequence). The CDR3 DNA is TGTGCCAGCAGCCCGGACACAGGGGAAGGTGAAGCTTTCTTT. This gives the protein CASSPDTGEGEAFF.

The CDR3 region has the DNA TGTGCCAGCAGCCAAAATCCGGGACTAGCGGGGGGCTACAATGAGCAGTTCTTC. As protein: CASSQNPGLAGGYNEQFF. The chain carries TRBV4-2 and TRBJ2-1; 15 nucleotides line up with TRBD2. The CDR3 totals 18 residues. CDR1 and CDR2 from the germline V gene are LGHNA and YNFKEQ. The trim removed 2 bases at V and 3 bases at J, leaving 5 bases unmatched.